This T cell receptor beta chain stems from a study of blood T cell repertoires in COVID-19. Trimming stripped 10 bases from V and 0 bases from J, with 22 bases between. The CDR3 spans 17 residues. Germline V lookup: CDR1 MGHRA, CDR2 YSYEKL. Clinical histories supplied by participants themselves formed the basis of cohort assignment. Produced via immunoSEQ multiplex PCR; TCRdb's table is partial and in-frame only. Of about 200,000 clones in the sample, roughly 85% were seen once. The chain links TRBV4-1 to TRBJ1-3; a weak D match, TRBD1 (6 bases). This receptor was obtained from a man aged 40-49 years who had recovered from COVID-19. Input material: PBMCs or T cells enriched from blood (not recorded which). The CDR3 is CATRVVGGLTSGNTIYF. The CDR3 nucleotides are TGCGCCACCAGAGTCGTCGGGGGGCTGACCTCTGGAAACACCATATATTTT.